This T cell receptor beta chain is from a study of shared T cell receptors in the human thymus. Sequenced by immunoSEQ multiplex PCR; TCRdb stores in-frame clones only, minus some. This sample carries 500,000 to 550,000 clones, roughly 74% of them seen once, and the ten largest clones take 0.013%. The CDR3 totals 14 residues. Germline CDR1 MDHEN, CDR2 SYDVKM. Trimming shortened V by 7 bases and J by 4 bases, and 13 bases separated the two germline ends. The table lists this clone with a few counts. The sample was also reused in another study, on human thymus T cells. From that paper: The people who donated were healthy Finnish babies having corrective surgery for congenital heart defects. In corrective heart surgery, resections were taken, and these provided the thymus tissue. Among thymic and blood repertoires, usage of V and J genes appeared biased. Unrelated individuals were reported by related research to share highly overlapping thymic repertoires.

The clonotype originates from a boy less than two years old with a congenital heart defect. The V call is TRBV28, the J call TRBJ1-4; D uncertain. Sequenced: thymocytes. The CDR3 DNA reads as TGTGCCAGCACCACCGGGATTCATAATGAAAAACTGTTTTTT. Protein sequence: CASTTGIHNEKLFF.